This is a list of T cell receptor beta chains from one sample in a study of CD8 T cells in ankylosing spondylitis. TCRdb analysed the 5' RACE reads with MiXCR anew, one entry per CDR3 protein. In the table there are hundreds of thousands of distinct CDR3 sequences, 15% to 20% of which are singletons. The sequencing sample was made of blood, either unsorted or a sorted T cell fraction (not recorded which). These TCRs come from a male donor with ankylosing spondylitis. The CDR3 runs from the conserved cysteine through the conserved F or W. D genes are given only for firm matches. Clone size is stated in some rows and not others, as once, few, many or a class when expanded.

V gene	clone size	D gene	J gene	CDR3 protein	CDR3 DNA
TRBV5-1	few	NA	TRBJ2-7	CASSLVGAGGTYEQYF	TGCGCCAGCAGCTTGGTGGGGGCAGGGGGGACCTACGAGCAGTACTTC
TRBV12-3/TRBV12-4	NA	TRBD1	TRBJ1-5	CASSLNTGGRQPQHF	TGTGCCAGCAGTTTAAATACAGGGGGCCGTCAGCCCCAGCATTTT
TRBV10-2	NA	NA	TRBJ2-6	CASSESDRAGANVLTF	TGCGCCAGCAGTGAGTCTGATAGGGCTGGGGCCAACGTCCTGACTTTC
TRBV20-1	few	NA	TRBJ2-5	CSANNRDQETQYF	TGCAGTGCTAATAACAGGGACCAAGAGACCCAGTACTTC
TRBV6-5	NA	TRBD1	TRBJ2-2	CASSYKTGGIGELFF	TGTGCCAGCAGTTACAAAACAGGGGGCATCGGGGAGCTGTTTTTT
TRBV9	few	TRBD2	TRBJ2-1	CASSARGGGYNEQFF	TGTGCCAGCAGCGCGCGGGGGGGCGGGTACAATGAGCAGTTCTTC
TRBV28	NA	NA	TRBJ2-5	CASNPGGIQETQYF	TGTGCCAGCAACCCAGGGGGGATTCAAGAGACCCAGTACTTC
TRBV9	few	TRBD1	TRBJ2-1	CASSVAERQGQNEQFF	TGTGCCAGCAGCGTAGCTGAGAGACAGGGGCAAAATGAGCAGTTCTTC
TRBV12-3/TRBV12-4	NA	TRBD1	TRBJ1-2	CASSPAPTGGSKGYTF	TGTGCCAGCAGTCCCGCCCCGACAGGGGGGTCTAAGGGCTACACCTTC
TRBV6-5	NA	NA	TRBJ2-7	CASKMTGEQYF	TGTGCCAGCAAGATGACAGGCGAGCAGTACTTC
TRBV12-3/TRBV12-4	many	NA	TRBJ1-3	CASSFPGQAGNTIYF	TGTGCCAGCAGTTTCCCGGGACAAGCTGGAAACACCATATATTTT
TRBV20-1	few	TRBD2	TRBJ2-5	CSAIAGGKETQYF	TGCAGTGCTATAGCGGGAGGGAAAGAGACCCAGTACTTC
TRBV7-9	NA	TRBD2	TRBJ2-3	CASSFRGREDTQYF	TGTGCCAGCAGCTTCCGGGGGAGGGAGGATACGCAGTATTTT
TRBV28	NA	TRBD1	TRBJ2-1	CASSSGQGAHNEQFF	TGTGCCAGCAGTTCGGGACAGGGGGCCCACAATGAGCAGTTCTTC
TRBV4-1	few	TRBD2	TRBJ2-1	CASSLSGTRDEQFF	TGCGCCAGCAGCCTCTCCGGGACTAGGGATGAGCAGTTCTTC
TRBV7-8	NA	NA	TRBJ2-3	CASSGGGRETDTQYF	TGTGCCAGCAGCGGGGGGGGGCGGGAGACAGATACGCAGTATTTT
TRBV4-3	few	TRBD2	TRBJ2-1	CASPQGLAGGSSYNEQFF	TGCGCCAGCCCCCAGGGTCTAGCGGGGGGGAGCTCCTACAATGAGCAGTTCTTC
TRBV20-1	many	NA	TRBJ2-5	CSAGLGETQYF	TGCAGTGCTGGGTTGGGGGAGACCCAGTACTTC
TRBV6-1	few	NA	TRBJ1-3	CASRPDRSSGNTIYF	TGTGCCAGCAGACCTGACAGAAGCTCTGGAAACACCATATATTTT
TRBV6-1	few	NA	TRBJ2-5	CAPRQRLGVPETQYF	TGTGCCCCCAGGCAGCGACTAGGGGTACCAGAGACCCAGTACTTC
TRBV7-9	many	TRBD2	TRBJ2-2	CASAGTSGRNTGELFF	TGTGCCAGCGCAGGGACTAGCGGGAGGAACACCGGGGAGCTGTTTTTT
TRBV5-1	NA	NA	TRBJ2-6	CASSLDSGGPAGANVLTF	TGCGCCAGCAGCTTGGATTCAGGAGGGCCCGCTGGGGCCAACGTCCTGACTTTC
TRBV6-1	NA	NA	TRBJ2-1	CASSVLAYNEQFF	TGTGCCAGCTCCGTCCTAGCCTACAATGAGCAGTTCTTC
TRBV6-1	NA	NA	TRBJ2-2	CATRGGGNGELFF	TGTGCCACCAGGGGAGGGGGTAACGGGGAGCTGTTTTTT
TRBV12-3/TRBV12-4	few	NA	TRBJ1-5	CASSWGGRNHQPQHF	TGTGCCAGCAGTTGGGGGGGCAGGAACCATCAGCCCCAGCATTTT
TRBV20-1	NA	TRBD2	TRBJ2-7	CSARALELGASGRSYEQYF	TGCAGTGCTAGAGCTCTGGAGTTGGGGGCTAGCGGGCGTTCCTACGAGCAGTACTTC
TRBV5-1	few	NA	TRBJ2-3	CASGQAGPTTDTQYF	TGCGCCAGCGGGCAGGCGGGACCGACCACAGATACGCAGTATTTT
TRBV4-1	many	TRBD1	TRBJ1-6	CASSPGTGDFYNSPLHF	TGCGCCAGCAGCCCGGGGACAGGGGATTTCTATAATTCACCCCTCCACTTT
TRBV14	many	NA	TRBJ2-7	CASSQGTTQYF	TGTGCCAGCAGCCAAGGGACTACGCAGTACTTC
TRBV20-1	NA	NA	TRBJ1-2	CSARDRLSWGYTF	TGCAGTGCCCGCGACAGACTAAGCTGGGGCTACACCTTC
TRBV5-1	NA	TRBD2	TRBJ2-3	CASSLPSGKIDTQYF	TGCGCCAGCAGCTTACCTAGCGGAAAGATAGATACGCAGTATTTT
TRBV9	few	NA	TRBJ1-1	CASSVEKGDTEAFF	TGTGCCAGCAGCGTAGAAAAAGGAGACACTGAAGCTTTCTTT
TRBV29-1	NA	NA	TRBJ1-1	CSVNLGRGNTEAFF	TGCAGCGTGAATTTGGGTAGGGGAAACACTGAAGCTTTCTTT
TRBV15	few	TRBD1	TRBJ2-7	CATSRDPINPGTGSNEQYF	TGTGCCACCAGCAGAGACCCAATAAATCCCGGGACAGGGTCCAACGAGCAGTACTTC
TRBV7-2	few	NA	TRBJ2-6	CASSSTVSGANVLTF	TGTGCCAGCAGCTCCACAGTCTCTGGGGCCAACGTCCTGACTTTC
TRBV20-1	NA	TRBD2	TRBJ2-1	CSTTGRGAYEQFF	TGCAGCACCACGGGGCGGGGGGCCTATGAGCAGTTCTTC
TRBV3-1	NA	NA	TRBJ1-3	CASSQGGIAGNTIYF	TGTGCCAGCAGCCAAGGGGGTATAGCTGGAAACACCATATATTTT
TRBV5-1	few	NA	TRBJ1-2	CASRYGSTANYGYTF	TGCGCCAGCAGATACGGCTCGACAGCTAACTATGGCTACACCTTC